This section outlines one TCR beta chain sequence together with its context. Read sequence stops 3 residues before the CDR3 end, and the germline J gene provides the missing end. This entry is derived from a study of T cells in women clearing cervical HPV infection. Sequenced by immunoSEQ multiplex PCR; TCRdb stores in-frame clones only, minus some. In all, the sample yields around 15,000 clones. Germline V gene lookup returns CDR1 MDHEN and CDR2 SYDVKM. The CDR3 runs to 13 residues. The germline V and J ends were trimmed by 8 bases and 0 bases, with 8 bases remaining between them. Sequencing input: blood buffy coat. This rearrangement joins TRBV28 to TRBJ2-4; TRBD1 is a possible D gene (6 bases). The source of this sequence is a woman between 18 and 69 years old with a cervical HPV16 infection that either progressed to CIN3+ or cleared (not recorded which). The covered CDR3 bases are TGTGCCAGCGGACAGTTAGCCAAAAACATT. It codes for CASGQLAKNI. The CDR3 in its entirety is CASGQLAKNIQYF.